The 17 T cell receptor beta chains given below trace back to one sample, sequenced in a study of cytomegalovirus exposure and HLA in healthy donors (dated by TCRdb to 2015 to 2018). The receptor library was made with the immunoSEQ multiplex PCR assay. A mixture of 60 forward primers for TCR Vbeta segments and 13 reverse primers for TCR Jbeta segments was used in the multiplex PCR. TCRdb retrieved this table from immuneACCESS and kept in-frame rearrangements only. Not all clones are present; in checked studies, unresolved V genes account for under half, and no reason is known for the remainder. Recorded for this sample are about 150,000 clones; 75% to 80% of them occurred a single time. The leading ten clones occupy roughly 2% of the sample. Specimen: PBMCs. These receptor sequences come from a man aged 25 to 40 in good health and CMV-seronegative.

The rearrangement links TRBV10-3 to TRBJ1-5, with 7 bases aligning to TRBD1. The CDR3 runs 14 residues. Germline assignment: CDR1 ENHRY and CDR2 SYGVKD. V lost 6 bases, J lost 3 bases, and 5 bases stayed unmatched. This CDR3 reads CAIRPGTDNQPQHF. The CDR3 coding sequence is TGTGCCATCAGACCCGGGACAGACAATCAGCCCCAGCATTTT.

CDR3 sequence (DNA): TGCAGTGCTTTTCAGGGAGGCTACACCTTC. It encodes CSAFQGGYTF. The gene calls are TRBV20-1 and TRBJ1-2; D is possibly TRBD1 (5 bases). Germline CDR1 is DFQATT and CDR2 is SNEGSKA (reference sequence). The CDR3 spans 10 residues. V shed 5 bases and J shed 8 bases, with 9 bases lying between them.

The chain uses TRBV6-1 and TRBJ1-3; D remains unclear. Looked up from germline, CDR1 is MNHNS and CDR2 is SASEGT. This CDR3 has 13 amino acids. V was pared by 8 bases and J by 2 bases, with 10 bases between. CDR3 coding DNA: TGTGCCAGCGAACTTACGCCTGGAAACACCATATATTTT. Protein: CASELTPGNTIYF.

The chain recombines TRBV2 with TRBJ2-1, with 10 bases matching TRBD1. After removal of 5 bases from V and 7 bases from J, the junction contained 2 bases not matched to a gene. The germline V gene encodes CDR1 SNHLY and CDR2 FYNNEI. This CDR3 is built from 13 residues. CDR3 coding DNA: TGTGCCAGCAGTTGGGACAGGGGAAATGAGCAGTTCTTC. Residues: CASSWDRGNEQFF.

This clone is a singleton in its sample. V is TRBV30 and J is TRBJ2-1, with TRBD2 identical over 12 bases. The CDR3 spans 17 residues. V was clipped by 4 bases and J by 7 bases; unmatched bases: 14. Germline V gives CDR1 GTSNPN, CDR2 SVGIG (reference sequence). CDR3 residues: CAWTPVSGLAGSNEQFF. The CDR3 nucleotides read TGTGCCTGGACCCCGGTCTCTGGACTAGCGGGATCTAATGAGCAGTTCTTC.

The gene calls are TRBV5-8 and TRBJ2-1; possibly TRBD2 for D (5 bases). The germline CDR1 and CDR2 sequences are SGHTS and YDEGEE. The germline V and J ends were trimmed by 2 bases and 9 bases, with 12 bases remaining between them. CDR3 length: 13 residues. The CDR3: CASSFTGLIEQFF. CDR3 DNA sequence: TGTGCCAGCAGCTTTACCGGACTGATTGAGCAGTTCTTC. Full variable domain (rest looked up from reference TRBV5-8 and TRBJ2-1): EAGVTQSPTHLIKTRGQQATLRCSPISGHTSVYWYQQALGLGLQFLLWYDEGEERNRGNFPPRFSGRQFPNYSSELNVNALELEDSALYLCASSFTGLIEQFFGPGTRLTVL.

The rearrangement joins TRBV6-1 to TRBJ2-3; 10 bases match TRBD2. Per the germline V gene, CDR1 is MNHNS and CDR2 is SASEGT. The CDR3 sequence is 15 residues long. With 6 bases clipped from V and 4 bases from J, the junction kept 7 bases outside the gene matches. This CDR3 is CASSTTSGVSDTQYF. In nucleotides, the CDR3 is TGTGCCAGCAGCACAACTAGCGGGGTCTCAGATACGCAGTATTTT.

The chain joins TRBV11-2 to TRBJ2-1; TRBD1 might be the D (6 bases). Trimming took off 5 bases at V and 2 bases at J, with 13 bases between the two ends. The CDR3 is 15 amino acids. The V gene's germline CDR1 is SGHAT and CDR2 FQNNGV. CDR3 bases: TGTGCCAGCAGCAAACAGGGTTTCCCCTACAATGAGCAGTTCTTC. This codes for CASSKQGFPYNEQFF.

V gene TRBV28 combines with J gene TRBJ2-7; TRBD1 matches at 10 bases. The CDR3 is 15 residues long. J lost 12 bases, V lost 6 bases, and 17 bases had no gene match. CDR1 and CDR2 (germline): MDHEN, SYDVKM. CDR3 sequence: CASRDSGTGASGLYF. CDR3 sequence (DNA): TGTGCCAGCAGAGACTCCGGGACAGGGGCTTCCGGATTGTACTTC.

The V call is TRBV10-1, the J call TRBJ2-1; 7 positions match TRBD2. The CDR3 runs 16 residues. Germline CDR1 reads WNHNN; CDR2 reads SYGVQD (reference sequence). The V gene end was trimmed by 2 bases and the J gene end by 1 base; junction bases not matched to a gene: 5. The CDR3 DNA reads as TGCGCCAGCAGTGAGAGACTAGCCTGGTCCTACAATGAGCAGTTCTTC. It translates to CASSERLAWSYNEQFF.

The sample holds one count of this clone. The chain couples TRBV4-1 to TRBJ1-1; weak D call: TRBD1 (6 bases). The V end lost 6 bases, the J end lost 1 base, and 6 bases lay between the germline ends. This CDR3 has 12 residues. Germline V lookup: CDR1 MGHRA, CDR2 YSYEKL. The CDR3 DNA sequence: TGCGCCAGCAGGGGACAGAACACTGAAGCTTTCTTT. This codes for CASRGQNTEAFF.

The chain has TRBV18 and TRBJ2-1; TRBD2 agrees at 8 bases. Germline V CDR1 and CDR2: KGHSH, LQKENI. Trimming took 0 bases from V and 5 from J; bases not matched to a gene: 0. This CDR3 comprises 14 residues. Written as DNA, the CDR3 is TGTGCCAGCTCACCACCTAGCGGGGACAATGAGCAGTTCTTC. Translated: CASSPPSGDNEQFF.

J is TRBJ2-1 and V is TRBV6-1, with TRBD2 as a possible D gene (6 bases). V was clipped by 4 bases and J by 4 bases, with 14 bases between them. Germline CDR1 is MNHNS and CDR2 is SASEGT. The CDR3 is 15 amino acids. DNA for the CDR3: TGTGCCAGCAGTGGGAGAGTAGCGGAGTACAATGAGCAGTTCTTC. It specifies CASSGRVAEYNEQFF.

The gene calls are TRBV11-3 and TRBJ2-1, with 15 positions matching TRBD2. Germline lookup yields CDR1 SGHNT and CDR2 YENEEA. The trim removed 5 bases at V and 9 bases at J, leaving 8 bases unmatched. The CDR3 runs 16 residues. The CDR3 here is CASSIGLAGGFGEQFF. Written as DNA, the CDR3 is TGTGCCAGCAGCATCGGACTAGCGGGAGGGTTCGGTGAGCAGTTCTTC.

The genes are TRBV5-1 and TRBJ2-7, with 7 bases matching TRBD2. Germline lookup yields CDR1 SGHRS and CDR2 YFSETQ. V lost 0 bases to trimming and J lost 4 bases; unmatched junction nucleotides: 7. CDR3 length: 15 amino acids. CDR3 nucleotide sequence: TGCGCCAGCAGCTTGGTTGGCGGGAGTCGATACGAGCAGTACTTC. It codes for CASSLVGGSRYEQYF.

This clone occurred once. The chain combines TRBV6-1 with TRBJ2-1; 15 bases are a match to TRBD2. Germline assignment: CDR1 MNHNS and CDR2 SASEGT. The junction had 21 bases not matched to a gene; V was cut back by 2 bases and J by 4 bases. This CDR3 is built from 23 residues. The CDR3 is CASSERGRGLGGLAGGTYNEQFF. The DNA of the CDR3 is TGTGCCAGCAGTGAAAGGGGGAGGGGGCTGGGGGGACTAGCGGGAGGAACATACAATGAGCAGTTCTTC.

In this sample, this clone turned up a few times. The chain couples TRBV6-6 to TRBJ2-2; no clear D gene. This CDR3 is 14 amino acids long. V was cut by 10 bases and J by 0 bases, with 12 bases left in between. Looked up from germline, CDR1 is MNHNY and CDR2 is SVGAGI (reference sequence). The CDR3 sequence: CATSRSSNTGELFF. CDR3 coding DNA: TGTGCCACCTCGAGGAGCTCGAACACCGGGGAGCTGTTTTTT.